This T cell receptor (beta chain) was identified during a study of chemoradiotherapy in HPV16-positive cancers. V shed 1 base and J shed 0 bases, with 16 bases lying between them. Germline CDR1 MNHNS, CDR2 SASEGT. CDR3 length equals 19 residues. TCRdb's table, derived via immunoSEQ multiplex PCR, lists solely in-frame clones and lacks some. In the table there are about 7,900 clones, 85% to 90% of which are singletons. This chain joins TRBV6-1 and TRBJ1-6; possibly TRBD1 for D (5 bases). The origin of this receptor is a human donor with HPV-associated anogenital cancer. The sequencing here drew on blood, taken from a patient who underwent chemoradiotherapy. The chain's CDR3 is CASSEGTGTYSSYNSPLHF. The CDR3 nucleotides are TGTGCCAGCAGTGAAGGGACGGGGACTTACAGCTCCTATAATTCACCCCTCCACTTT.